This TCR beta chain was found in a study of T cells in Graves' hyperthyroidism and ophthalmopathy. Study-wide context: Any treatment followed the collection of peripheral blood at initial diagnosis.

It was RNA transcripts that yielded the amplified TCR beta CDR3 regions. The TCR CDR3 was amplified in a first-round RT-PCR using the HTBI primer set. MiXCR was run by TCRdb on the multiplex PCR reads, yielding one entry per CDR3 protein. This sample has 500,000 to 650,000 distinct CDR3 sequences, with under 20% found just once. V lost 3 bases, J lost 4 bases, and 9 bases lay in between. The CDR3 consists of 13 residues. The germline V gene has CDR1 MDHEN and CDR2 SYDVKM. This clonotype was seen ten or more times. The rearrangement joins TRBV28 to TRBJ1-1; tentatively, D is TRBD1 (6 bases). The sequenced sample was blood. The clonotype was recovered from a woman between 18 and 29 years old with Graves' ophthalmopathy. CDR3 coding DNA: TGTGCCAGCAGTTTTAGGGGGAGCACTGAAGCTTTCTTT. As protein: CASSFRGSTEAFF.